This entry is about one T cell receptor beta chain. Its specificity is unknown. From germline, CDR1 is SGHRS and CDR2 YFSETQ. Trimming took off 0 bases at V and 8 bases at J, with 14 bases between the two ends. The CDR3 is 15 amino acids. The PCR employed 60 Vbeta primers together with 13 Jbeta primers. TCRdb's table, derived via immunoSEQ multiplex PCR, lists solely in-frame clones and lacks some. In total, the table holds about 70,000 clones. These data come from a study of cytomegalovirus exposure and HLA in healthy donors. Study-wide findings and caveats: The availability of immune exposure information extended only to CMV serostatus.

The rearrangement joins TRBV5-1 to TRBJ1-4, with D possibly being TRBD1 (5 bases). The sequence was collected from a female donor in good health and CMV-seropositive. Sequenced material: PBMCs. The CDR3 DNA reads TGCGCCAGCAGCTTGGTGGGGGGAAGCGACGAAAAACTGTTTTTT. It translates to CASSLVGGSDEKLFF.